Presented here are 32 T cell receptor beta chains from one specimen sequenced in a study of cytomegalovirus exposure and HLA in healthy donors. 13 Jbeta primers and 60 Vbeta primers were used for the PCR. Profiled with immunoSEQ multiplex PCR; TCRdb holds only in-frame clones, not every one. The profile shows under 200,000 clones, nearly 80% of them singletons. Sequenced: PBMCs. These receptors were collected from a man aged 50 to 59 in good health and CMV-seropositive.

CDR3 protein: CAISEGDYLNEQFF. CDR3 in DNA: TGTGCCATCAGTGAGGGGGACTACCTAAATGAGCAGTTCTTC. The V call is TRBV10-3, the J call TRBJ2-1; 7 bases agree with TRBD2. The germline CDR1 and CDR2 sequences are ENHRY and SYGVKD. V was clipped by 2 bases and J by 7 bases; unmatched bases: 5. The CDR3 length is 14 residues.

J is TRBJ2-2 and V is TRBV6-5, with TRBD1 as a possible D gene (6 bases). Germline assignment: CDR1 MNHEY and CDR2 SVGAGI. The CDR3 has 15 residues. Trimming pared 5 bases from V and 0 bases from J, leaving 10 bases between. The DNA of the CDR3 is TGTGCCAGCAGTACACAGGGAACGAACACCGGGGAGCTGTTTTTT. As protein: CASSTQGTNTGELFF.

The genes are TRBV11-3 and TRBJ2-7, with 8 bases identical to TRBD1. This CDR3 has 14 amino acids. After removal of 5 bases from V and 5 bases from J, the junction contained 8 bases not matched to a gene. Germline loops: CDR1 SGHNT, CDR2 YENEEA. The CDR3 loop reads CASSPGQGWDEQYF. CDR3 nucleotides: TGTGCCAGCAGCCCTGGACAGGGATGGGACGAGCAGTACTTC.

In its sample, this clone was seen once. J is TRBJ1-5 and V is TRBV28; D might be TRBD1 (6 bases). The CDR3 covers 14 residues. Deletions cut 4 bases from V and 7 bases from J, with 14 bases between. The germline V gene has CDR1 MDHEN and CDR2 SYDVKM. This CDR3 is CASSSNRARQPQHF. DNA of the CDR3: TGTGCCAGCAGTTCAAACAGGGCGCGGCAGCCCCAGCATTTT. Filled out from reference TRBV28 and TRBJ1-5, the complete variable domain reads DVKVTQSSRYLVKRTGEKVFLECVQDMDHENMFWYRQDPGLGLRLIYFSYDVKMKEKGDIPEGYSVSREKKERFSLILESASTNQTSMYLCASSSNRARQPQHFGDGTRLSIL.

The chain recombines TRBV28 with TRBJ2-1; a weak D match, TRBD1 (6 bases). The germline V and J ends were trimmed by 6 bases and 6 bases, with 18 bases remaining between them. CDR3 length equals 15 residues. Per the germline V gene, CDR1 is MDHEN and CDR2 is SYDVKM. DNA for the CDR3: TGTGCCAGCAGCTTGGGCAGGGGACGGATCAATGAGCAGTTCTTC. It yields the protein CASSLGRGRINEQFF.

This clone was found once. The V gene is TRBV7-3, the J gene TRBJ2-5, with 7 bases aligning to TRBD1. CDR1 is SGHTA, CDR2 FQGTGA, per germline. The V segment lost 2 bases and the J segment 1 base; nucleotides outside the gene matches: 7. This CDR3 is built from 16 residues. CDR3 residues: CASSLGTAVSQETQYF. The CDR3 DNA reads as TGTGCCAGCAGCTTAGGGACAGCTGTTTCCCAAGAGACCCAGTACTTC.

The gene calls are TRBV29-1 and TRBJ2-7; 7 positions agree with TRBD1. The CDR3 totals 13 residues. Germline CDR1 SQVTM, CDR2 ANQGSEA. V dropped 6 bases and J dropped 1; count of bases not matched to a gene: 6. The CDR3 region has the DNA TGCAGCGTGTTCAGGGACAGATCCTACGAGCAGTACTTC. Its protein is CSVFRDRSYEQYF.

This chain joins TRBV4-1 and TRBJ2-2; 11 positions match TRBD1. The CDR3 runs 18 residues. The germline CDR1 and CDR2 sequences are MGHRA and YSYEKL. V shed 0 bases, J shed 1 base, and the junction held 4 bases outside the gene matches. CDR3: CASSQDLGTGGNTGELFF. The CDR3 DNA follows: TGCGCCAGCAGCCAAGATCTAGGGACAGGGGGGAACACCGGGGAGCTGTTTTTT.

J is TRBJ1-6 and V is TRBV5-1, with D unclear. The V gene lost 0 bases and the J gene lost 4 bases, with 14 bases spanning the gap. This CDR3 comprises 17 residues. Per the germline V gene, CDR1 is SGHRS and CDR2 is YFSETQ. The CDR3 here is CASSLEGGSTYNSPLHF. The DNA of the CDR3 is TGCGCCAGCAGCTTGGAGGGAGGGTCGACGTATAATTCACCCCTCCACTTT. Filled out from reference TRBV5-1 and TRBJ1-6, the complete variable domain reads KAGVTQTPRYLIKTRGQQVTLSCSPISGHRSVSWYQQTPGQGLQFLFEYFSETQRNKGNFPGRFSGRQFSNSRSEMNVSTLELGDSALYLCASSLEGGSTYNSPLHFGNGTRLTVT.

The genes are TRBV29-1 and TRBJ2-6; 8 bases agree with TRBD1. With V trimmed by 4 bases and J by 4 bases, 6 bases remained unmatched. From germline, CDR1 is SQVTM and CDR2 ANQGSEA. The CDR3 is 15 amino acids. CDR3 DNA: TGCAGCGTTGCCCAGGGGGCCGCAGGGGCCAACGTCCTGACTTTC. Its protein product is CSVAQGAAGANVLTF.

V and J are TRBV6-6 and TRBJ1-5, with 11 bases fitting TRBD1. The CDR3 is made up of 16 amino acids. With 8 bases clipped from V and 2 bases from J, the junction kept 8 bases outside the gene matches. In germline, CDR1 is MNHNY, CDR2 SVGAGI (reference sequence). The CDR3 is CASWGQGVRGNQPQHF. For the CDR3, the DNA is TGTGCCAGCTGGGGACAGGGGGTGCGAGGCAATCAGCCCCAGCATTTT.

V and J are TRBV7-6 and TRBJ2-4; 9 nucleotides match TRBD2. The CDR3 has 13 residues. The ends lost 5 bases at V and 6 bases at J; junction bases unmatched: 2. Germline CDR1 reads SGHVS; CDR2 reads FNYEAQ. This CDR3 is CASSQAGGNIQYF. CDR3 in DNA: TGTGCCAGCAGCCAAGCGGGGGGAAACATTCAGTACTTC.

The chain couples TRBV11-2 to TRBJ1-2; D unclear. V was shortened by 6 bases and J by 8 bases, with 19 bases between the two germline ends. The CDR3 is 14 residues long. Looked up from germline, CDR1 is SGHAT and CDR2 is FQNNGV. CDR3 protein: CASSPQTIAEGYTF. The CDR3 nucleotides read TGTGCCAGCAGTCCGCAAACAATCGCGGAGGGCTACACCTTC.

In its sample, this clone was seen a few times. This chain links TRBV18 with TRBJ2-7, with 10 bases aligning to TRBD1. Germline CDR1 is KGHSH and CDR2 is LQKENI. The CDR3 covers 14 residues. V trimming: 5 bases; J trimming: 2 bases; junction bases outside the gene matches: 3. The CDR3 reads CASSKDRGAYEQYV. CDR3 nucleotide sequence: TGTGCCAGCTCAAAGGACAGGGGGGCCTACGAGCAGTACGTC.

V usage is TRBV6-1 and J usage is TRBJ2-1; TRBD2 matches 7 bases. Germline CDR1 is MNHNS and CDR2 is SASEGT. Trimming took 5 bases from V and 8 from J; bases not matched to a gene: 6. This CDR3 is built from 13 residues. CDR3 DNA sequence: TGTGCCAGCAGTACTAGCGTTTGGGATGAGCAGTTCTTC. Translation: CASSTSVWDEQFF.

CDR3 nucleotide sequence: TGTGCCAGCAGCCTTCGCGTATCGGGAACGGGCGTCTACGAGCAGTACTTC. This translates into CASSLRVSGTGVYEQYF. This chain joins TRBV7-8 and TRBJ2-7; D is perhaps TRBD2 (5 bases). The germline V gene encodes CDR1 SGHVS and CDR2 FQNEAQ. The CDR3 is 17 amino acids. V was pared by 5 bases and J by 3 bases, with 23 bases between.

This chain uses TRBV10-3 with TRBJ2-1; D may be TRBD2 (6 bases). The CDR3 has 16 residues. The germline V and J ends were trimmed by 4 bases and 3 bases, with 16 bases remaining between them. Germline CDR1 is ENHRY and CDR2 is SYGVKD. The CDR3, as DNA: TGTGCCATCAGTGGGACTACAGGTACTTTCTACAATGAGCAGTTCTTC. This encodes CAISGTTGTFYNEQFF.

The DNA for the CDR3 is TGCGCCAGCAGCCAAGAGAGCAGACTAGACACCAATGAGCAGTTCTTC. This codes for CASSQESRLDTNEQFF. The chain combines TRBV4-1 with TRBJ2-1; maybe TRBD2 (6 bases). Germline CDR1 reads MGHRA; CDR2 reads YSYEKL. The V and J ends lost 0 bases and 6 bases respectively, with 15 bases between them. The CDR3 runs to 16 residues.

The rearrangement uses TRBV5-6 and TRBJ1-1; the D is unclear. Germline values: CDR1 SGHDT, CDR2 YYEEEE. The V end was cut by 4 bases, the J end by 1 base, with 14 bases between. This CDR3 has 15 amino acids. In DNA form, the CDR3 reads TGTGCCAGCAGCCAGATAGGGAGTCAGAACACTGAAGCTTTCTTT. Residues: CASSQIGSQNTEAFF.

The chain recombines TRBV5-1 with TRBJ1-1; tentative D call: TRBD1 (6 bases). This CDR3 has 14 amino acids. Germline values: CDR1 SGHRS, CDR2 YFSETQ. V was trimmed by 2 bases and J by 4 bases, leaving 12 bases between them. The chain's CDR3 is CASSFATGSTEAFF. The CDR3 DNA follows: TGCGCCAGCAGCTTCGCGACAGGTTCCACTGAAGCTTTCTTT.

The chain is built from TRBV9 and TRBJ2-5; a weak D match, TRBD2 (5 bases). Trimming left V 0 bases short and J 2 bases short, with 8 bases between. CDR1 and CDR2 (germline): SGDLS, YYNGEE. This CDR3 comprises 14 residues. The DNA for the CDR3 is TGTGCCAGCAGCGTAGTAGGCGGGCAAGAGACCCAGTACTTC. Amino acids: CASSVVGGQETQYF.

The chain employs TRBV15 and TRBJ2-3, with 9 positions matching TRBD1. The CDR3 is 15 amino acids. V trimming: 1 base; J trimming: 3 bases; junction bases outside the gene matches: 2. The V gene's germline CDR1 is LNHNV and CDR2 YYDKDF (reference sequence). The DNA of the CDR3 is TGTGCCACCAGCAGAGGGGACAGGGTGACAGATACGCAGTATTTT. Protein product: CATSRGDRVTDTQYF.

The V call is TRBV5-6, the J call TRBJ2-3; D might be TRBD2 (6 bases). The ends were cut back, 1 base at V and 1 base at J, with 13 bases in the middle. Germline V gives CDR1 SGHDT, CDR2 YYEEEE. The CDR3 loop spans 16 amino acids. The CDR3 nucleotides are TGTGCCAGCAGCTTGCGACGGAGCGGGCGCACAGATACGCAGTATTTT. It is translated as CASSLRRSGRTDTQYF.

The DNA of the CDR3 is TGTGCCAGCAGAGACAGGGTTAGCGGGGAGCTGTTTTTT. Protein sequence: CASRDRVSGELFF. J is TRBJ2-2 and V is TRBV2; 7 bases align to TRBD1. The CDR3 is 13 amino acids. With V trimmed by 6 bases and J by 7 bases, 5 bases remained unmatched. Germline-derived CDR1 and CDR2 are SNHLY and FYNNEI.

V gene TRBV5-6 combines with J gene TRBJ1-6, with no clear D. CDR1 and CDR2 from the germline V gene are SGHDT and YYEEEE. The CDR3 length is 15 residues. Between the trimmed V and J ends, which lost 0 bases and 6 bases, there was a span of 10 bases. CDR3 in DNA: TGTGCCAGCAGCTTGGAGAGAGGGTCTAATTCACCCCTCCACTTT. Its translation: CASSLERGSNSPLHF.

CDR3 sequence: CARSRGQGANQPQHF. DNA for the CDR3: TGTGCCAGAAGCCGTGGACAGGGGGCCAATCAGCCCCAGCATTTT. The chain couples TRBV5-3 to TRBJ1-5, with 11 bases lining up with TRBD1. TRBV5-3 is an open reading frame whose function is uncertain. V dropped 4 bases and J dropped 3; count of bases not matched to a gene: 3. There are 15 residues in the CDR3.

J is TRBJ1-4 and V is TRBV28; no reliable D call. This CDR3 comprises 16 residues. CDR1 MDHEN and CDR2 SYDVKM come from the germline V gene. V was shortened by 1 base and J by 0 bases, with 9 bases between the two germline ends. CDR3 in amino acids: CASSLSGFATNEKLFF. The DNA of the CDR3 is TGTGCCAGCAGTTTATCGGGGTTCGCAACTAATGAAAAACTGTTTTTT.

The chain has TRBV10-2 and TRBJ1-6; TRBD1 matches 9 bases. CDR1 is WSHSY and CDR2 is SAAADI in the germline V gene. With 10 bases clipped from V and 9 bases from J, the junction kept 10 bases outside the gene matches. The CDR3 consists of 14 residues. In DNA form, the CDR3 reads TGCGCCACAAAAGCCGGGACAGGGAGTTCACCCCTCCACTTT. Translated, it gives CATKAGTGSSPLHF.

Worth noting for this clone: The junction differs from germline at one of its ends, possibly a read error. V gene TRBV7-9 combines with J gene TRBJ2-7; possible D gene TRBD1, 6 bases. CDR3 length equals 14 residues. Germline V gene sequence: CDR1 SEHNR, CDR2 FQNEAQ (reference sequence). The CDR3 DNA is TGTTCCAGCAGCTTAGGGACACAGGGTTACGAGCAGTACTTC. Its protein is CSSSLGTQGYEQYF.

The rearrangement links TRBV12-5 to TRBJ1-2; 10 nucleotides line up with TRBD1. Trimming cost V 6 bases and J 8 bases; bases outside gene matches: 6. CDR1 is LGHNT, CDR2 FRNRAP, per germline. This CDR3 has 13 residues. CDR3 amino acids: CASGSTGGSGYTF. The CDR3 coding sequence is TGTGCTAGTGGATCGACAGGGGGCTCGGGCTACACCTTC.

The V call is TRBV5-1, the J call TRBJ2-5; 7 bases match TRBD1. The CDR3 is 15 residues long. The germline V gene encodes CDR1 SGHRS and CDR2 YFSETQ. The J segment lost 2 bases and the V segment lost 2 bases, leaving 6 bases of the junction unmatched. The CDR3 sequence is CASSFRDSLQETQYF. The CDR3 nucleotides read TGCGCCAGCAGCTTCCGGGACAGCTTACAAGAGACCCAGTACTTC.

J is TRBJ1-5 and V is TRBV10-1, with D possibly being TRBD1 (5 bases). Trimming took 3 bases from V and 4 from J, leaving 10 bases between them. Germline V gene lookup returns CDR1 WNHNN and CDR2 SYGVQD (reference sequence). The CDR3 contains 14 residues. In nucleotides, the CDR3 is TGCGCCAGCAGTGAAGGGGATCGGAATCAGCCCCAGCATTTT. It translates to CASSEGDRNQPQHF.